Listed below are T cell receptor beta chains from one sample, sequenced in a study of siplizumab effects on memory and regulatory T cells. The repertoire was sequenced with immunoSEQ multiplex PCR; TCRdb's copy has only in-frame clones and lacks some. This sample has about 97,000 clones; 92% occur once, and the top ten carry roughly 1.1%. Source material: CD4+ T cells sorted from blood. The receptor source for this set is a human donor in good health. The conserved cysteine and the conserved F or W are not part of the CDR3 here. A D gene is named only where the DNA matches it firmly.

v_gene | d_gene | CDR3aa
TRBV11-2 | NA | ASSASFFTEAF
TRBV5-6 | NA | ASSLFGGQSFGNTIY
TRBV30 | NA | AWGYGGSSYEQY
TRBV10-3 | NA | AISESNEQF
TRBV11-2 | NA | ASRTIELNTEAF
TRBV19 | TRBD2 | ATGRGEGPNTQY
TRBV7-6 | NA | ASSLSQSLGTEAF
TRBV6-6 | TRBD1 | ASINDRDSKKLF
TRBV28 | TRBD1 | ASSDRDRIIREYGYT
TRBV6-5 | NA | ASSYSGRSTDTQY
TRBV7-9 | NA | ASSLLRREGSEQF
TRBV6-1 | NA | ASSDTGTWTVETQY